This T cell receptor (beta chain) was profiled in a study of blood T cell repertoires in COVID-19. Authors' data handling: Amplification of reference gene primers provided the estimated nucleated cell counts. TCRdb's table, derived via immunoSEQ multiplex PCR, lists solely in-frame clones and lacks some. V and J calls and clone size are as listed in that table; D and trimming were resolved from the DNA. The table records 95,000 to 150,000 clones, roughly nine tenths of them present only once. This CDR3 region has 14 residues. CDR1 MDHEN and CDR2 SYDVKM come from the germline V gene. V lost 2 bases and J lost 9; bases outside the gene matches: 6.

The chain links TRBV28 to TRBJ2-1; 8 bases fit TRBD1. This clonotype was obtained from a man aged 65 to 79 with active or convalescent COVID-19. Material: peripheral blood. The CDR3: CASSLLQGVGEQFF. In DNA, the CDR3 is TGTGCCAGCAGTTTACTACAGGGGGTGGGTGAGCAGTTCTTC.